The rows below give T cell receptor beta chains drawn from one sample of a study of shared clonotypes between healthy human individuals. TCRdb's table, derived via immunoSEQ multiplex PCR, lists solely in-frame clones and lacks some. This sample has roughly 2.2 million clones; more than 80% occur once, and the top ten carry about 0.39%. Source material: naive CD4+ T cells from PBMCs. These receptors came from a man in his late teens or twenties in good health. Some clones in this sample may be carry-over from other donors' samples. Both conserved end residues are trimmed from each CDR3.

j_call: TRBJ1-5
v_call: TRBV4-1
cdr3_aa: ASSQDGRTGNQPQH

j_call: TRBJ2-5
v_call: TRBV7-2
cdr3_aa: ASSLGGGETQY

j_call: TRBJ2-1
v_call: TRBV10-1
cdr3_aa: ASSVRGTSYNEQF

j_call: TRBJ2-5
v_call: TRBV28
cdr3_aa: ASRPRGGKRETQY

j_call: TRBJ2-7
v_call: TRBV5-1
cdr3_aa: ASSLSSGALGEQY

j_call: TRBJ2-2
v_call: TRBV7-3
cdr3_aa: ASSEPGLAGGGTGELF

j_call: TRBJ1-5
v_call: TRBV28
cdr3_aa: ASRKTGGDNQPQH

j_call: TRBJ2-1
v_call: TRBV28
cdr3_aa: ASSPPGLAGRTEQF

j_call: TRBJ2-3
v_call: TRBV5-1
cdr3_aa: ASSETSWGTDTQY

j_call: TRBJ1-1
v_call: TRBV5-1
cdr3_aa: ASSPRRGASTEAF

j_call: TRBJ2-4
v_call: TRBV27
cdr3_aa: ASSPGLASAENIQY

j_call: TRBJ2-3
v_call: TRBV27
cdr3_aa: ASKFTSTDTQY

j_call: TRBJ1-2
v_call: TRBV28
cdr3_aa: ASNFRDRGFLGYT

j_call: TRBJ2-7
v_call: TRBV28
cdr3_aa: ASSLEEGASYEQY

j_call: TRBJ2-1
v_call: TRBV28
cdr3_aa: ASSARRPYNEQF

j_call: TRBJ2-3
v_call: TRBV5-6
cdr3_aa: ASSLIEPTDTQY

j_call: TRBJ2-7
v_call: TRBV19
cdr3_aa: ASSPLAGGLYEQY

j_call: TRBJ1-1
v_call: TRBV11-2
cdr3_aa: ASSAQGPEAF

j_call: TRBJ2-7
v_call: TRBV9
cdr3_aa: ASRKSSGREIPYEQY

j_call: TRBJ1-2
v_call: TRBV30
cdr3_aa: AWSRQGGAKFYGYT

j_call: TRBJ2-2
v_call: TRBV10-1
cdr3_aa: ASSGGTSQTEELF

j_call: TRBJ1-2
v_call: TRBV9
cdr3_aa: ASSWDRVGGYT

j_call: TRBJ2-4
v_call: TRBV5-4
cdr3_aa: ASSLADRRGAKNIQY

j_call: TRBJ2-5
v_call: TRBV5-1
cdr3_aa: ASSPGLAESSGAQY

j_call: TRBJ2-5
v_call: TRBV7-2
cdr3_aa: ASSAGPSQETQY

j_call: TRBJ1-3
v_call: TRBV7-6
cdr3_aa: ASSLSVARETGNTIY

j_call: TRBJ1-2
v_call: TRBV30
cdr3_aa: AWSVQGALNGYT

j_call: TRBJ2-1
v_call: TRBV19
cdr3_aa: ASSIVGGPENEQF

j_call: TRBJ1-1
v_call: TRBV5-1
cdr3_aa: ASGLQGGDTEAF

j_call: TRBJ2-3
v_call: TRBV5-1
cdr3_aa: ASSFRDFLTDTQY

j_call: TRBJ1-2
v_call: TRBV7-3
cdr3_aa: ASSLTEPYGYT

j_call: TRBJ2-1
v_call: TRBV7-8
cdr3_aa: ASSLLWRLDNEQF

j_call: TRBJ2-2
v_call: TRBV28
cdr3_aa: ASSTSGANTGELF

j_call: TRBJ2-3
v_call: TRBV5-1
cdr3_aa: ASSLGGLAGGMTDTQY

j_call: TRBJ1-4
v_call: TRBV19
cdr3_aa: ASRKGSLNEKLF

j_call: TRBJ2-1
v_call: TRBV4-2
cdr3_aa: ASSGPGRYNEQF

j_call: TRBJ2-3
v_call: TRBV28
cdr3_aa: ASSTTGSSTDTQY